Here is one T cell receptor beta chain with its context. Its antigen is not identified. The data are from a study of T cell responses to AZD1222 COVID-19 vaccine. Study-level information: Second-dose intervals of approximately 4 or approximately 12 weeks were pooled. Overall study results and limits: Donors in the cohort were predominantly white British and more often female, and clonal diversity was possibly underestimated.

This CDR3 contains 14 residues. Per germline, CDR1 MDHEN and CDR2 SYDVKM. V was trimmed by 7 bases and J by 1 base, leaving 11 bases between them. This table comes from immunoSEQ multiplex PCR, and its TCRdb copy is limited to in-frame clones, with some not included. The data show approximately 150,000 clones, about 91% seen once. The TCR originated in an adult in good health. The chain uses TRBV28 and TRBJ1-5, with D possibly matching TRBD1 (5 bases). The specimen comprised peripheral blood, sampled on day 0 of AZD1222 vaccination. The CDR3 loop is CASTRGGSNQPQHF. Written as DNA, the CDR3 is TGTGCCAGCACCCGGGGGGGGAGCAATCAGCCCCAGCATTTT.